This paragraph reports one T cell receptor (beta chain). What it binds is not known. The identical CDR3 is also encoded by other nucleotide sequences in the sample. The data are from a study of cytomegalovirus exposure and HLA in healthy donors. Study outcomes and limitations: HLA alleles were associated with 18,000 or so TCR beta sequences in a later analysis at 0.05 false discovery rate. A few CMV-associated chains were confirmed in vitro to be specific for CMV antigens.

Researchers ran the PCR with 60 Vbeta and 13 Jbeta primers. Libraries were prepared by immunoSEQ multiplex PCR; TCRdb keeps only in-frame clonotypes and omits some of them. The table records 50,000 to 75,000 clones, 75% to 85% of them present only once. The germline V gene encodes CDR1 SGHDT and CDR2 YYEEEE. The CDR3 is 14 residues long. V lost 3 bases and J lost 2; bases outside the gene matches: 5. The chain carries TRBV5-6 and TRBJ2-7, with 7 nucleotides matching TRBD1. This clonotype was sampled from a human donor in good health. Sequences were obtained from PBMCs. The CDR3, as DNA: TGTGCCAGCAGCTCCGAGACAGGGCCCTACGAGCAGTACTTC. Translated, it gives CASSSETGPYEQYF.